This TCR beta chain was profiled in a study of blood T cell repertoires in COVID-19. Across the study: Sources were T cells, B-cell-depleted T cells, or PBMCs; the material itself was cDNA or gDNA.

The CDR3 sequence is 13 residues long. Trimming stripped 3 bases from V and 10 bases from J, with 13 bases between. Germline lookup yields CDR1 MNHEY and CDR2 SMNVEV (reference sequence). Sequencing used immunoSEQ multiplex PCR; TCRdb keeps in-frame clones, though not all of them. The sample lists about 61,000 clones, about nine tenths occurring once. The J gene is TRBJ2-1, the V gene TRBV27; unclear D gene. This clonotype was sampled from a human donor in a cohort sampled during active COVID-19. The sample was peripheral blood. CDR3 amino acids: CASSFGPVEEQFF. CDR3 nucleotides: TGTGCCAGCAGTTTTGGGCCAGTCGAGGAGCAGTTCTTC.